These T cell receptor beta chains were read from a single sample in a study of beta chain features in type 1 diabetes. Sequenced by immunoSEQ multiplex PCR; TCRdb stores in-frame clones only, minus some. The data show a few hundred thousand clones, more than 11% seen once. The sequencing sample was made of naive CD4+ T cells from blood. These receptor sequences come from a man aged 25 to 45 with type 1 diabetes. The CDR3 runs from the conserved cysteine through the conserved F or W. The D gene is left open where the match is weak. For some rows the clone size is stated as once, few or many, or as a class when expanded; others skip it.

CDR3aa,CDR3nt,j_gene,v_gene,d_gene,abundance,len
CASSTGQGGEGYTF,TGCGCCAGCAGCACAGGACAGGGGGGAGAGGGCTACACCTTC,TRBJ1-2,TRBV5-1,TRBD1,-,14
CAISESPEDTEAFF,TGTGCCATCAGTGAGTCCCCCGAGGACACTGAAGCTTTCTTT,TRBJ1-1,TRBV10-3,-,few,14
CASSPLAGGSYNEQFF,TGTGCCAGCTCACCACTAGCGGGCGGTTCCTACAATGAGCAGTTCTTC,TRBJ2-1,TRBV18,TRBD2,-,16
CASSKTGGNTEAFF,TGTGCCAGCAGCAAGACAGGTGGGAACACTGAAGCTTTCTTT,TRBJ1-1,TRBV6-5,-,-,14
CASSPGQKPMNTEAFF,TGTGCCAGCAGCCCTGGCCAGAAACCAATGAACACTGAAGCTTTCTTT,TRBJ1-1,TRBV5-4,-,-,16
CASRPDIPRSNEQFF,TGTGCCAGCAGGCCGGACATCCCTAGGAGTAATGAGCAGTTCTTC,TRBJ2-1,TRBV5-4,-,-,15
CASSQTQGWEETQYF,TGTGCCAGCAGCCAAACCCAGGGGTGGGAAGAGACCCAGTACTTC,TRBJ2-5,TRBV14,-,few,15
CSTSGRGETQYF,TGCAGCACTAGCGGGAGGGGAGAGACCCAGTACTTC,TRBJ2-5,TRBV29-1,TRBD2,few,12
CASSLVGQGVSYEQYF,TGTGCCAGCAGCTTAGTGGGGCAGGGCGTCTCCTACGAGCAGTACTTC,TRBJ2-7,TRBV7-9,-,-,16
CASRRDRATEAFF,TGTGCCAGCAGGCGGGACAGGGCGACTGAAGCTTTCTTT,TRBJ1-1,TRBV5-6,TRBD1,-,13
CAWRTQGPTEAFF,TGTGCCTGGAGAACTCAGGGGCCCACTGAAGCTTTCTTT,TRBJ1-1,TRBV30,-,-,13
CASRATGNTEAFF,TGTGCCAGCAGGGCCACAGGTAACACTGAAGCTTTCTTT,TRBJ1-1,TRBV27,-,-,13
CASSIGPGDYSNQPQHF,TGTGCCAGTAGTATAGGCCCAGGAGACTATAGCAATCAGCCCCAGCATTTT,TRBJ1-5,TRBV19,-,-,17
CASSLAGRDSVHEQYF,TGTGCCAGCAGCTTGGCCGGGAGGGATAGTGTGCACGAGCAGTACTTC,TRBJ2-7,TRBV5-4,TRBD2,few,16
CASSPRTSGPTGELFF,TGTGCCAGCAGCCCCCGGACTAGCGGTCCCACCGGGGAGCTGTTTTTT,TRBJ2-2,TRBV5-4,TRBD2,-,16
CASSQYFLGQGIPDTQYF,TGCGCCAGCAGCCAATACTTCCTCGGACAGGGGATTCCAGATACGCAGTATTTT,TRBJ2-3,TRBV4-1,TRBD1,few,18
CASGDRAYEQYF,TGTGCCAGCGGGGACAGAGCCTACGAGCAGTACTTC,TRBJ2-7,TRBV6-6,TRBD1,few,12
CASSEQLSSYEQYF,TGTGCCAGCAGTGAACAGTTAAGCTCCTACGAGCAGTACTTC,TRBJ2-7,TRBV25-1,-,few,14
CASRKLAGGQRLIDEQFF,TGCGCCAGCAGGAAGCTAGCGGGAGGACAACGCCTCATTGATGAGCAGTTCTTC,TRBJ2-1,TRBV4-1,TRBD2,-,18
CASSPRTGDYGYTF,TGCGCCAGCAGCCCGCGAACAGGGGACTATGGCTACACCTTC,TRBJ1-2,TRBV5-1,TRBD1,-,14
CASSRSGGVGTQYF,TGTGCCAGCAGCCGGTCAGGGGGTGTCGGGACCCAGTACTTC,TRBJ2-5,TRBV9,TRBD1,-,14
CASSPRGQSYEQYF,TGTGCCAGCTCACCCCGAGGGCAAAGCTACGAGCAGTACTTC,TRBJ2-7,TRBV18,-,-,14
CARREYNEQFF,TGTGCCAGGCGGGAGTACAATGAGCAGTTCTTC,TRBJ2-1,TRBV2,TRBD2,-,11
CASSLDSGPYAFF,TGTGCCAGCAGCTTAGATTCAGGTCCCTACGCTTTCTTT,TRBJ1-1,TRBV11-3,-,-,13
CASSLPLAGGDTGELFF,TGTGCCAGCAGCTTACCCCTAGCGGGAGGGGACACCGGGGAGCTGTTTTTT,TRBJ2-2,TRBV7-9,TRBD2,few,17
CASSPGQLRRRTGELFF,TGCGCCAGCAGCCCGGGACAGTTGAGGAGAAGGACCGGGGAGCTGTTTTTT,TRBJ2-2,TRBV4-1,TRBD1,-,17
CSVLRGHDTEAFF,TGCAGCGTACTCAGGGGGCACGATACTGAAGCTTTCTTT,TRBJ1-1,TRBV29-1,TRBD1,few,13
CASSLQGLSGNTIYF,TGTGCCAGCAGCTTACAGGGCCTCTCTGGAAACACCATATATTTT,TRBJ1-3,TRBV7-2,-,-,15
CAWSSSGGADTQYF,TGTGCCTGGAGTAGTAGCGGGGGGGCCGATACGCAGTATTTT,TRBJ2-3,TRBV30,TRBD2,few,14
CASSFAGGGNQPQHF,TGCGCCAGCAGCTTCGCAGGGGGCGGCAATCAGCCCCAGCATTTT,TRBJ1-5,TRBV5-1,TRBD1,few,15
CASSRGLAGGRTGELFF,TGTGCCAGCAGTCGGGGACTAGCGGGGGGCCGGACCGGGGAGCTGTTTTTT,TRBJ2-2,TRBV27,TRBD2,-,17
CATSRGAGGLGTEAFF,TGTGCCACCAGCAGGGGGGCGGGGGGATTGGGGACTGAAGCTTTCTTT,TRBJ1-1,TRBV15,-,-,16
CASSPGQETYEQYF,TGTGCCAGCTCACCGGGACAGGAGACATACGAGCAGTACTTC,TRBJ2-7,TRBV18,TRBD1,few,14
CASSLGQINYGYTF,TGTGCCAGCAGCTTGGGACAGATTAACTATGGCTACACCTTC,TRBJ1-2,TRBV5-6,-,-,14
CASRPPGQGNTGELFF,TGCGCCAGCAGACCGCCGGGACAGGGAAACACCGGGGAGCTGTTTTTT,TRBJ2-2,TRBV4-1,TRBD1,-,16
CASSRQGRLNTEAFF,TGTGCCAGCAGCCGACAGGGGCGGCTGAACACTGAAGCTTTCTTT,TRBJ1-1,TRBV6-5,TRBD1,-,15
CASSSPGVQSSYEQYF,TGTGCCAGCAGTTCCCCCGGGGTACAGAGCTCCTACGAGCAGTACTTC,TRBJ2-7,TRBV27,-,-,16
CASSEAPHRERNSPLHF,TGTGCCAGCAGCGAGGCCCCCCACAGGGAGAGGAATTCACCCCTCCACTTT,TRBJ1-6,TRBV9,-,-,17
CASSSGGDTDTQYF,TGTGCCAGCAGTTCGGGGGGGGACACAGATACGCAGTATTTT,TRBJ2-3,TRBV6-1,TRBD2,few,14
CASSTGGVSSWEQYF,TGTGCCAGCAGCACAGGGGGCGTGAGTTCGTGGGAGCAGTACTTC,TRBJ2-7,TRBV6-5,TRBD1,-,15
CASSASGREGQPQHF,TGTGCCAGCAGCGCTAGTGGCAGGGAAGGTCAGCCCCAGCATTTT,TRBJ1-5,TRBV7-9,-,few,15